This TCR beta chain is from a study of STAT5B mutations in CD4+ large granular lymphocyte leukemia. Study at large: The CDR3 'QG' motif was associated with a particular HLA allele among healthy donors. Study observations and caveats: Patient CD4-sorted repertoires stayed more clonal than healthy ones after leukemic-clone removal. No patients shared main leukemic clonotypes, though 20% to 25% appeared at low frequency elsewhere. Top patient clones used TRBV06 genes more often: 8/27 versus 2/35 in controls.

There are a few counts of this clone. Its specificity is not known. Method: immunoSEQ multiplex PCR; TCRdb's copy keeps in-frame clones and lacks some. Altogether just under 35,000 clones are present, around 67% being singletons, with the ten largest covering 1.5% to 2%. After removal of 3 bases from V and 7 bases from J, the junction contained 2 bases not matched to a gene. Germline values: CDR1 SEHNR, CDR2 FQNEAQ (reference sequence). This CDR3 is 14 amino acids long. This receptor was identified in a human donor in good health. Sample: CD4+ T cells from blood buffy coats. This rearrangement joins TRBV7-9 to TRBJ1-5, with 11 bases fitting TRBD1. CDR3: CASSFGQGAQPQHF. The CDR3 DNA is TGTGCCAGCAGCTTCGGACAGGGGGCACAGCCCCAGCATTTT. The full variable domain, in which reference TRBV7-9 and TRBJ1-5 provide the parts outside the CDR3, is DTGVSQNPRHKITKRGQNVTFRCDPISEHNRLYWYRQTLGQGPEFLTYFQNEAQLEKSRLLSDRFSAERPKGSFSTLEIQRTEQGDSAMYLCASSFGQGAQPQHFGDGTRLSIL.